This record concerns one T cell receptor beta chain sequence. The sample belongs to a study of T cells expressing NK-cell markers. About the study: The study sequenced eight donors, seven HCMV-seropositive and one seronegative.

The TCR beta cDNA came from 5'RACE template switching with UMIs. TCRdb reanalyzed the 5' RACE reads and collapses them to one entry per CDR3 protein, without DNA. In all, the sample yields approximately 420,000 distinct CDR3 sequences. Looked up from germline, CDR1 is LGHDT and CDR2 is YNNKEL (reference sequence). The CDR3 consists of 13 residues. The sample taken for sequencing was blood T cells: a sorted CD56 or NKG2C T cell subset, CD4+ or CD8+ T cells, or bulk PBMC T cells (not recorded which). The source of this sequence is a woman in her forties or fifties in good health. The chain uses TRBV3-1 and TRBJ2-7; there is no DNA to check the TCRdb D call of TRBD1. CDR3 sequence: CASSRGQGYEQYF.